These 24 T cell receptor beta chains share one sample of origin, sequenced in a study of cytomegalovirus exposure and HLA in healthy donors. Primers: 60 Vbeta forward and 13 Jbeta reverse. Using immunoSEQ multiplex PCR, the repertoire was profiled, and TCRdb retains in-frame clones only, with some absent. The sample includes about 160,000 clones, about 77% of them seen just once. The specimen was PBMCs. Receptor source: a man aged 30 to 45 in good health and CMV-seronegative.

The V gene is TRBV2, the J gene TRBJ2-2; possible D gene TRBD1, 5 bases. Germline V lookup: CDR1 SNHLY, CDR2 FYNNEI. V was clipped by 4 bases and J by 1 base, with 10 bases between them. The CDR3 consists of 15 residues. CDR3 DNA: TGTGCCAGCAGTGGGTCTAGGGGGAACACCGGGGAGCTGTTTTTT. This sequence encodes CASSGSRGNTGELFF. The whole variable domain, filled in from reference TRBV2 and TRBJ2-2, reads EPEVTQTPSHQVTQMGQEVILRCVPISNHLYFYWYRQILGQKVEFLVSFYNNEISEKSEIFDDQFSVERPDGSNFTLKIRSTKLEDSAMYFCASSGSRGNTGELFFGEGSRLTVL.

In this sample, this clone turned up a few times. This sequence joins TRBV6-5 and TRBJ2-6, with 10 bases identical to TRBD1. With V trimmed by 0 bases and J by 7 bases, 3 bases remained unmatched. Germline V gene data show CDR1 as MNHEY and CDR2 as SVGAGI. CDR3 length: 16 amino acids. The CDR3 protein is CASSYSGTGVANVLTF. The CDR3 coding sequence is TGTGCCAGCAGTTACTCCGGGACAGGGGTCGCCAACGTCCTGACTTTC.

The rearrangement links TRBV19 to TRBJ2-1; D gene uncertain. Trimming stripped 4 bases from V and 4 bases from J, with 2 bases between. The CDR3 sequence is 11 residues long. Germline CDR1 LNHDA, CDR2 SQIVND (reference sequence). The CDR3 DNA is TGTGCCAGTAGTACGTACAATGAGCAGTTCTTC. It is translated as CASSTYNEQFF.

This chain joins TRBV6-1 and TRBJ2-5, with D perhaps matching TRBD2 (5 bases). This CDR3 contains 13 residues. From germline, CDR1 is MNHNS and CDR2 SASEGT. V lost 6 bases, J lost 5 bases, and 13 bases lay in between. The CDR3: CASSWQRGETQYF. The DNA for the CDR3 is TGTGCCAGCAGCTGGCAACGCGGGGAGACCCAGTACTTC.

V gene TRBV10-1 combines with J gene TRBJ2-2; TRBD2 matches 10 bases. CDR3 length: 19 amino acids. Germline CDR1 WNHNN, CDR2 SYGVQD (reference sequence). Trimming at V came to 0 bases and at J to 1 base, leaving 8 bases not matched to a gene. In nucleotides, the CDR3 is TGCGCCAGCAGTGAGTCACGGAGTAGCGGGAGGAGGAACACCGGGGAGCTGTTTTTT. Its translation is CASSESRSSGRRNTGELFF.

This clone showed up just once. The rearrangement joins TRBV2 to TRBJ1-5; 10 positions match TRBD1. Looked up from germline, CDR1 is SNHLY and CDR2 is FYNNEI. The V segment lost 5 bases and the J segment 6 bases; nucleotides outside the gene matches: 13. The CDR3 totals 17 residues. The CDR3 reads CASSKGSGTGVGQPQHF. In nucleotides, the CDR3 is TGTGCCAGCAGTAAAGGTTCCGGGACAGGGGTAGGTCAGCCCCAGCATTTT.

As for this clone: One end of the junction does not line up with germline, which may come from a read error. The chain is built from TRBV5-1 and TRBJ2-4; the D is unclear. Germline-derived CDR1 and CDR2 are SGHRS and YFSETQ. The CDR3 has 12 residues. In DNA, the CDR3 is TGCGCCAGCAACTTGCCAGGAAACATTCAGTACTTC. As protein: CASNLPGNIQYF.

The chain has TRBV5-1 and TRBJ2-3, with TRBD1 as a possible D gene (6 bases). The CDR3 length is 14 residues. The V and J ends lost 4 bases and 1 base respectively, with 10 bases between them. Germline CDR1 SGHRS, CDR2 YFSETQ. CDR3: CASSPGQRTDTQYF. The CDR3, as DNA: TGCGCCAGCAGCCCCGGACAGCGCACAGATACGCAGTATTTT.

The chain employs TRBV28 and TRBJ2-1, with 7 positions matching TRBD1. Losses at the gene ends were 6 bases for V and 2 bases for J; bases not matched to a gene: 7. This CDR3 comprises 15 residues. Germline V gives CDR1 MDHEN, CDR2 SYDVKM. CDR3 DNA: TGTGCCAGCAGCTCCGGGACAGCCCCCTACAATGAGCAGTTCTTC. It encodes CASSSGTAPYNEQFF. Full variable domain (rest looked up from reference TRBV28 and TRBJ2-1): DVKVTQSSRYLVKRTGEKVFLECVQDMDHENMFWYRQDPGLGLRLIYFSYDVKMKEKGDIPEGYSVSREKKERFSLILESASTNQTSMYLCASSSGTAPYNEQFFGPGTRLTVL.

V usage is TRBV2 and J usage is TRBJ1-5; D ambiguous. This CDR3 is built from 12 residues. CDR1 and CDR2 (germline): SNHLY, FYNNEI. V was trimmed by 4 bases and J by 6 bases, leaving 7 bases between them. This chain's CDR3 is CASSVGSQPQHF. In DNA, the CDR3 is TGTGCCAGCAGTGTTGGCAGTCAGCCCCAGCATTTT.

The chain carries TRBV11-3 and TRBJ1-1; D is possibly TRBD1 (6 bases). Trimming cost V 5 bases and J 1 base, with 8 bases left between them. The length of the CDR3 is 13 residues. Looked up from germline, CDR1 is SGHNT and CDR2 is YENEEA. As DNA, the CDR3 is TGTGCCAGCAGCCGACAGGAGAACACTGAAGCTTTCTTT. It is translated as CASSRQENTEAFF.

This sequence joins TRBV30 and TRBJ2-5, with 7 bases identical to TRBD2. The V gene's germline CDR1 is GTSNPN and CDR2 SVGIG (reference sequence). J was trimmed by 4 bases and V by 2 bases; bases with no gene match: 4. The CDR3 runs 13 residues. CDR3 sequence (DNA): TGTGCCTGGAGTTCGGGGGGTTCAGAGACCCAGTACTTC. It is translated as CAWSSGGSETQYF.

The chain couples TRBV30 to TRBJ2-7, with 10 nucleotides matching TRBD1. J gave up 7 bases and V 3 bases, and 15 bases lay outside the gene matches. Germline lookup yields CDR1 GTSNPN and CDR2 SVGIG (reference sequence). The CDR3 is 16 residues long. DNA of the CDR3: TGTGCCTGGAGAAAAACCTGGACAGGGGGTCTGGGGGAGCAGTACTTC. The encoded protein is CAWRKTWTGGLGEQYF.

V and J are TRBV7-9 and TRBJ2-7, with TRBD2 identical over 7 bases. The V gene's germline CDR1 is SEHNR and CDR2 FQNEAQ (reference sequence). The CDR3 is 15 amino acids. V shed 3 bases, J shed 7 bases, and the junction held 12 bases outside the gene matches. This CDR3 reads CASSFKGDYLSEQYF. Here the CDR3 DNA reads TGTGCCAGCAGCTTTAAAGGGGACTACCTATCGGAGCAGTACTTC.

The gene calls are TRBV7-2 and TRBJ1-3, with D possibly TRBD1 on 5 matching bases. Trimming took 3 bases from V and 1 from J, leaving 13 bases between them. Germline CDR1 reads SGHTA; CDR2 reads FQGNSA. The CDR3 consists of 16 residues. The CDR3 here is CASSFQGGDSGNTIYF. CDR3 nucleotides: TGTGCCAGCAGCTTTCAGGGAGGGGATTCTGGAAACACCATATATTTT.

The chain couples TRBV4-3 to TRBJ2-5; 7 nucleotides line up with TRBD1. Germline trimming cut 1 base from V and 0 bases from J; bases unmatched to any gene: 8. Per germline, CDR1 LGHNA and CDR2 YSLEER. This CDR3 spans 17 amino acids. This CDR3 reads CASSQGVGTVYQETQYF. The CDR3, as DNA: TGCGCCAGCAGCCAAGGAGTAGGGACAGTGTACCAAGAGACCCAGTACTTC.

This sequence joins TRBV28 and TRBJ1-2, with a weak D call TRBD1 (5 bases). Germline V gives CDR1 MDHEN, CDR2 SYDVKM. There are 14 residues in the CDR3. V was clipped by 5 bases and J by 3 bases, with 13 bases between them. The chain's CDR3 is CASSALDSYYGYTF. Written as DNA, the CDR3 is TGTGCCAGCAGTGCCCTTGACAGTTACTATGGCTACACCTTC.

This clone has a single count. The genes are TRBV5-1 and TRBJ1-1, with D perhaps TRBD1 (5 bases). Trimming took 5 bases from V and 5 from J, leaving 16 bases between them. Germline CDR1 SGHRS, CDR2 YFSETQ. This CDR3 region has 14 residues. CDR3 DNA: TGCGCCAGCAGTTCCATGGGGGGAAATACTGAAGCTTTCTTT. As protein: CASSSMGGNTEAFF.

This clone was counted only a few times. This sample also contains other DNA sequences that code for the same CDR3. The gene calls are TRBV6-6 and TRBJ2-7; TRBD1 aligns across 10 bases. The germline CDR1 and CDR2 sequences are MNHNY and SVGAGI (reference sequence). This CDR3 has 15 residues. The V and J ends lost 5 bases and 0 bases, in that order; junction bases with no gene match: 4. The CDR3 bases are TGTGCCAGCAGTGACCGGACAGGGGGCTCCTACGAGCAGTACTTC. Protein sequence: CASSDRTGGSYEQYF.

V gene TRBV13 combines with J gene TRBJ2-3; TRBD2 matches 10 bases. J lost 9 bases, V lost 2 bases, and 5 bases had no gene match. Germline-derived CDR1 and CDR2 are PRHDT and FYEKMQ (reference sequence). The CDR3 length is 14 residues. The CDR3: CASSLLAGVATQYF. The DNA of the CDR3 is TGTGCCAGCAGCTTACTAGCGGGAGTTGCAACGCAGTATTTT.

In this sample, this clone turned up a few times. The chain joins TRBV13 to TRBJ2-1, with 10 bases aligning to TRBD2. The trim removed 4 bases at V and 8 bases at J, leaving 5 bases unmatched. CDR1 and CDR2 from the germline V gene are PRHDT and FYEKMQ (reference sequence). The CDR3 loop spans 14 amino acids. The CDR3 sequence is CASSYAAGGDEQFF. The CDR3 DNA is TGTGCCAGCAGCTACGCAGCGGGGGGGGATGAGCAGTTCTTC.

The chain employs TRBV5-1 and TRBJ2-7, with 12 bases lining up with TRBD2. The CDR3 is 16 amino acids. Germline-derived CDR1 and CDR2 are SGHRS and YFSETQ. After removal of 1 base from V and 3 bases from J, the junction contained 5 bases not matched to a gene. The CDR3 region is CASSLQGLAGNYEQYF. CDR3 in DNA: TGCGCCAGCAGCTTGCAAGGACTAGCGGGGAACTACGAGCAGTACTTC.

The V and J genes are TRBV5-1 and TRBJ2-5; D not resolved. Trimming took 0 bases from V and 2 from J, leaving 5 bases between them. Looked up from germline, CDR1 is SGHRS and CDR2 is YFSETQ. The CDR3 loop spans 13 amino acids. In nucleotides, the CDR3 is TGCGCCAGCAGCTTGGACAGACAAGAGACCCAGTACTTC. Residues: CASSLDRQETQYF.

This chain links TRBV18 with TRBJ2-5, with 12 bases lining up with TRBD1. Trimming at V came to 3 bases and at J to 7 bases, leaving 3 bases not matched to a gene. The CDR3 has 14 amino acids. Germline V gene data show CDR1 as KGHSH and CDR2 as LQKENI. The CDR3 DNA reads TGTGCCAGCTCACCGGGACAGGGGGCTGGGACCCAGTACTTC. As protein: CASSPGQGAGTQYF.